This TCR beta chain appears in the sequencing data of a study of spatial heterogeneity in lung cancer. Background on the study: Unique TCR and UMI combinations averaged more than ten appearances each in raw reads.

This CDR3 has 11 amino acids. The V gene lost 11 bases and the J gene lost 8 bases, with 12 bases spanning the gap. CDR1 is SGHVS, CDR2 FNYEAQ, per germline. By share, this clonotype counts as medium-sized. The time point was: sample taken at primary tumor resection. The study sequenced unsorted whole RNA from tumor, nontumor lung or frozen PBMC. MiXCR, run by TCRdb on the 5' RACE reads, gives a single entry per CDR3 protein. The profile shows about 10,000 distinct CDR3 sequences, approximately 3.8% of them singletons. The TCR sequence derives from a male donor with early-stage non-small cell lung cancer. V usage is TRBV7-6 and J usage is TRBJ1-4; D possibly corresponds to TRBD1 (5 bases). Specimen: normal lung tissue next to the tumor, collected at surgery. The CDR3 bases are TGTGCCTGGAGGGACGAAGAAAAACTGTTTTTT. Encoded protein: CAWRDEEKLFF.